A single sample gave rise to the 23 T cell receptor beta chains below, sequenced in a study of control samples from healthy donors and cancer patients. The method was immunoSEQ multiplex PCR; TCRdb's version includes in-frame clones alone and lacks a portion of them. The repertoire holds 350,000 to 450,000 clones, more than 80% seen once, with 5.5% to 8% in the top ten. The sequencing input was PBMCs. The receptors stem from a middle-aged man with head and neck cancer.

The V call is TRBV5-6, the J call TRBJ1-1; D perhaps matches TRBD1 (6 bases). The CDR3 is made up of 15 amino acids. The germline CDR1 and CDR2 sequences are SGHDT and YYEEEE. The germline V and J ends were trimmed by 3 bases and 0 bases, with 12 bases remaining between them. Written as DNA, the CDR3 is TGTGCCAGCAGCTGGGGCGGGGGCCTGAACACTGAAGCTTTCTTT. Its protein product is CASSWGGGLNTEAFF.

V gene TRBV9 combines with J gene TRBJ1-2; no clear D. V lost 0 bases and J 1 base, leaving 4 bases between the germline ends. CDR3 length: 13 amino acids. Germline values: CDR1 SGDLS, CDR2 YYNGEE. CDR3 DNA sequence: TGTGCCAGCAGCGTAGAGTATAACTATGGCTACACCTTC. The encoded protein is CASSVEYNYGYTF.

The chain couples TRBV27 to TRBJ2-3, with 7 nucleotides matching TRBD2. This CDR3 is built from 17 residues. Trimming removed 5 bases from V and 4 bases from J; junction bases left unmatched: 15. Looked up from germline, CDR1 is MNHEY and CDR2 is SMNVEV (reference sequence). The CDR3 is CASSPLGGTGKSDTQYF. CDR3 nucleotide sequence: TGTGCCAGCAGTCCACTCGGGGGGACGGGAAAGTCAGATACGCAGTATTTT.

V gene TRBV11-2 combines with J gene TRBJ2-7, with unresolved D. CDR3 length: 15 residues. The V end lost 5 bases, the J end lost 1 base, and 15 bases lay between the germline ends. Germline CDR1 and CDR2: SGHAT and FQNNGV. The DNA of the CDR3 is TGTGCCAGCAGCCCATCCCTCCAAGCATCCTACGAGCAGTACTTC. Amino acid sequence: CASSPSLQASYEQYF.

The J gene is TRBJ2-2, the V gene TRBV6-1; 9 bases agree with TRBD1. The J call may be wrong; the DNA end is better matched by TRBJ1-3. This CDR3 comprises 16 residues. Germline lookup yields CDR1 MNHNS and CDR2 SASEGT. The CDR3 DNA reads TGTGCCAGCAGTGGGACAGGGGTACTCCCTGGAAACACCATATATTTT. Amino acids: CASSGTGVLPGNTIYF.

The chain recombines TRBV19 with TRBJ2-7; 11 bases fit TRBD1. Losses at the gene ends were 6 bases for V and 1 base for J; bases not matched to a gene: 5. CDR3 size: 15 residues. Germline lookup yields CDR1 LNHDA and CDR2 SQIVND (reference sequence). In DNA, the CDR3 is TGTGCCAGTAGGCCGGGACAGGGGGGATCCTACGAGCAGTACTTC. It translates to CASRPGQGGSYEQYF.

The chain joins TRBV6-2 or TRBV6-3 to TRBJ1-1; tentative D call: TRBD1 (5 bases). CDR3 length: 13 amino acids. Trimming removed 4 bases at V and 7 bases at J, with 13 bases between. Germline V gene sequence: CDR1 MNHEY, CDR2 SVGEGT. CDR3: CASSSHLTVEAFF. Written as DNA, the CDR3 is TGTGCCAGCAGTTCCCACCTGACAGTTGAAGCTTTCTTT.

This chain connects TRBV7-2 to TRBJ1-2; D call uncertain. Germline V gene sequence: CDR1 SGHTA, CDR2 FQGNSA. The V end was cut by 5 bases, the J end by 1 base, with 8 bases between. CDR3 length equals 13 residues. CDR3 in DNA: TGTGCCAGCAGCACCAGAAATAACTATGGCTACACCTTC. Amino acids: CASSTRNNYGYTF.

V gene TRBV5-8 combines with J gene TRBJ2-2; the match to TRBD1 covers 9 bases. The CDR3 is 17 residues long. Germline V CDR1 and CDR2: SGHTS, YDEGEE. The V gene end was trimmed by 2 bases and the J gene end by 7 bases; junction bases not matched to a gene: 12. In DNA form, the CDR3 reads TGTGCCAGCAGCTTTACGTTGACAGGGGGAACGTTCGGGGAGCTGTTTTTT. As protein: CASSFTLTGGTFGELFF.

This chain uses TRBV6-2 or TRBV6-3 with TRBJ1-1, with unresolved D. This CDR3 has 14 residues. The germline V gene encodes CDR1 MNHEY and CDR2 SVGEGT. The V and J ends lost 7 bases and 1 base respectively, with 13 bases between them. In nucleotides, the CDR3 is TGTGCCAGCAACCCCATCCTTGGGAACACTGAAGCTTTCTTT. Its protein is CASNPILGNTEAFF.

This chain links TRBV5-1 with TRBJ1-1; tentative D call: TRBD1 (5 bases). Germline CDR1 and CDR2: SGHRS and YFSETQ. CDR3 length: 14 amino acids. V was trimmed by 5 bases and J by 0 bases, leaving 11 bases between them. The CDR3 sequence: CASRPGHLNTEAFF. CDR3 bases: TGCGCCAGCAGACCCGGACACCTGAACACTGAAGCTTTCTTT.

The chain joins TRBV3-1 (or the pseudogene TRBV3-2) to TRBJ2-7; TRBD1 is a possible D gene (6 bases). Per germline, CDR1 LGHDT and CDR2 YNNKEL (reference sequence). V was cut by 3 bases and J by 4 bases, with 10 bases left in between. The CDR3 is 13 residues long. The CDR3 DNA is TGTGCCAGCAGCCACGGACAGAGGTACGAGCAGTACTTC. Translation gives CASSHGQRYEQYF.

The genes are TRBV9 and TRBJ1-1, with D perhaps TRBD1 (6 bases). The CDR3 covers 15 residues. The germline gives CDR1 SGDLS, CDR2 YYNGEE. Deletions cut 1 base from V and 4 bases from J, with 14 bases between. The CDR3 region is CASSVRGGLATEAFF. The CDR3 DNA sequence: TGTGCCAGCAGCGTAAGAGGGGGGTTAGCCACTGAAGCTTTCTTT.

V and J are TRBV3-1 (or the pseudogene TRBV3-2) and TRBJ1-6, with TRBD1 as a possible D gene (5 bases). Germline V gives CDR1 LGHDT, CDR2 YNNKEL (reference sequence). Trimming removed 2 bases at V and 8 bases at J, with 7 bases between. This CDR3 region has 13 residues. The CDR3 spells CASSQRQHSPLHF. DNA of the CDR3: TGTGCCAGCAGCCAACGACAGCATTCACCCCTCCACTTT.

J is TRBJ2-5 and V is TRBV18; D unresolved. Trimming pared 6 bases from V and 5 bases from J, leaving 10 bases between. The CDR3 totals 12 residues. The germline CDR1 and CDR2 sequences are KGHSH and LQKENI. The CDR3 spells CASSPTDETQYF. CDR3 in DNA: TGTGCCAGCTCTCCTACAGATGAGACCCAGTACTTC.

The chain has TRBV19 and TRBJ2-7, with 7 bases aligning to TRBD1. The V segment lost 5 bases and the J segment 7 bases; nucleotides outside the gene matches: 8. The CDR3 is 13 residues long. Germline lookup yields CDR1 LNHDA and CDR2 SQIVND (reference sequence). The CDR3 region has the DNA TGTGCCAGTAGTCCACAGGGGAGTGGGGAGCAGTACTTC. Translated, it gives CASSPQGSGEQYF.

The chain combines TRBV11-1 with TRBJ2-5; D uncertain. V was shortened by 2 bases and J by 4 bases, with 8 bases between the two germline ends. Germline V gives CDR1 SGHAT, CDR2 FQDESV (reference sequence). This CDR3 spans 13 amino acids. The CDR3 sequence is CASSLFIGETQYF. CDR3 in DNA: TGTGCCAGCAGCTTATTCATCGGAGAGACCCAGTACTTC.

The V gene is TRBV7-8, the J gene TRBJ2-3, with TRBD2 identical over 11 bases. Trimming at V came to 3 bases and at J to 7 bases, leaving 15 bases not matched to a gene. Germline V lookup: CDR1 SGHVS, CDR2 FQNEAQ. This CDR3 is built from 18 residues. The CDR3, as DNA: TGTGCCAGCAGCTTGGCGTGGGGTAGCGGGAGGGCATCAAATACGCAGTATTTT. This encodes CASSLAWGSGRASNTQYF.

This clone has only one observation. This chain uses TRBV7-2 with TRBJ1-1; 7 positions agree with TRBD1. CDR3 size: 15 residues. Germline V gives CDR1 SGHTA, CDR2 FQGNSA. J was trimmed by 1 base and V by 2 bases; bases with no gene match: 4. The CDR3 region is CASSLIGQANTEAFF. For the CDR3, the DNA is TGTGCCAGCAGCTTAATCGGACAGGCGAACACTGAAGCTTTCTTT.

The CDR3 DNA sequence: TGTGCCAGCAGCCAAGGACGTGGACTTCGTGAGCAGTACTTC. The encoded protein is CASSQGRGLREQYF. The chain combines TRBV14 with TRBJ2-7, with D possibly being TRBD2 (5 bases). Trimming pared 1 base from V and 7 bases from J, leaving 14 bases between. CDR3 length: 14 amino acids. The germline V gene has CDR1 SGHDN and CDR2 FVKESK. The full variable domain, its missing parts supplied by reference TRBV14 and TRBJ2-7, is EAGVTQFPSHSVIEKGQTVTLRCDPISGHDNLYWYRRVMGKEIKFLLHFVKESKQDESGMPNNRFLAERTGGTYSTLKVQPAELEDSGVYFCASSQGRGLREQYFGPGTRLTVT.

The gene calls are TRBV10-1 and TRBJ2-7; perhaps TRBD2 as D (6 bases). Germline V CDR1 and CDR2: WNHNN, SYGVQD (reference sequence). V lost 6 bases to trimming and J lost 5 bases, with 14 bases between them. The CDR3 is made up of 13 amino acids. This CDR3 reads CASSLRLADEQYF. The CDR3 DNA follows: TGCGCCAGCAGCCTCCGCTTAGCGGACGAGCAGTACTTC.

The gene calls are TRBV4-2 and TRBJ2-7, with 13 positions matching TRBD2. The germline V gene encodes CDR1 LGHNA and CDR2 YNFKEQ. The CDR3 sequence is 16 residues long. The ends lost 3 bases at V and 7 bases at J; junction bases unmatched: 9. This CDR3 is CASSQGTSGARGEQYF. CDR3 bases: TGTGCCAGCAGCCAGGGGACTAGCGGGGCCAGAGGAGAGCAGTACTTC.

V is TRBV18 and J is TRBJ1-2; the D is unclear. CDR1 is KGHSH and CDR2 is LQKENI in the germline V gene. Trimming shortened V by 2 bases and J by 5 bases, and 12 bases separated the two germline ends. The CDR3 loop spans 14 amino acids. The CDR3, as DNA: TGTGCCAGCTCACCAACAAACGATTTTTATGGCTACACCTTC. Translation gives CASSPTNDFYGYTF.